The clone carrying this T cell receptor beta chain appeared a single time. This record comes from a study of cytomegalovirus exposure and HLA in healthy donors. Vbeta (60) and Jbeta (13) primers were used in the PCR. Clones were read by immunoSEQ multiplex PCR, and TCRdb kept only the in-frame ones, dropping some. The data hold 100,000 to 150,000 clones, with roughly 80% observed a single time. With 4 bases clipped from V and 6 bases from J, the junction kept 9 bases outside the gene matches. The CDR3 consists of 14 residues. The germline gives CDR1 SGHRS, CDR2 YFSETQ. The genes are TRBV5-1 and TRBJ2-7; 8 bases fit TRBD1. Sequencing input: PBMCs. The clonotype was recovered from a man between 18 and 35 years old in good health and CMV-seropositive. CDR3 amino acids: CASSPDGTGGEQYF. CDR3 bases: TGCGCCAGCAGCCCTGACGGGACAGGCGGCGAGCAGTACTTC. The whole variable domain, filled in from reference TRBV5-1 and TRBJ2-7, reads KAGVTQTPRYLIKTRGQQVTLSCSPISGHRSVSWYQQTPGQGLQFLFEYFSETQRNKGNFPGRFSGRQFSNSRSEMNVSTLELGDSALYLCASSPDGTGGEQYFGPGTRLTVT.